This TCR beta chain was sequenced in a study of T cells expressing NK-cell markers. TCRdb derives one entry per CDR3 protein from the 5' RACE reads, leaving out DNA. The sample table includes about 550,000 distinct CDR3 sequences. Germline V gene lookup returns CDR1 LGHDT and CDR2 YNNKEL (reference sequence). CDR3 length equals 18 residues. The specimen sequenced was blood T cells: a sorted CD56 or NKG2C T cell subset, CD4+ or CD8+ T cells, or bulk PBMC T cells (not recorded which). V is TRBV3-1 and J is TRBJ2-2; there is no DNA to check the TCRdb D call of TRBD2. This clonotype was sampled from a man aged 18-30 years in good health. CDR3: CASSQDGGGSSFTGELFF.